This T cell receptor beta chain was found in a study of T cells in Graves' hyperthyroidism and ophthalmopathy. Study-level points and caveats: The model forecast ophthalmopathy, anticipating it by a median approximately 6.2 months before onset.

In the case of this clonotype: Its antigen is not known.

From RNA transcripts, TCR beta CDR3 regions were amplified. During a first-round RT-PCR of the TCR CDR3, the HTBI primer set was used. In TCRdb, the multiplex PCR reads were re-called with MiXCR into one record per CDR3 protein. The sample includes some 350,000 distinct CDR3 sequences, roughly 15% seen only once; the top ten take approximately 35%. Patients with uncontrolled infections, other autoimmune diseases, pregnancy or lactation were excluded. Clinicians diagnosed patients from clinical symptoms, serum thyroxine and TRAb, thyroid ultrasound and orbital computed tomography. The authors obtained PBMCs from over 8.5 ml of fresh peripheral blood. V lost 0 bases to trimming and J lost 4 bases, with 10 bases between them. This CDR3 has 15 residues. Germline V CDR1 and CDR2: LNHDA, SQIVND (reference sequence).

The sequence came from a woman aged 40 to 49 with Graves' ophthalmopathy. Sequenced input: blood. The chain carries TRBV19 and TRBJ1-5; no reliable D call. CDR3 sequence (DNA): TGTGCCAGTAGTATAGATCTTGAAAGGAATCAGCCCCAGCATTTT. It yields the protein CASSIDLERNQPQHF.